This TCR beta chain was documented in a study of cytomegalovirus exposure and HLA in healthy donors. Germline loops: CDR1 SGHTA, CDR2 FQGNSA. Trimming removed 2 bases from V and 3 bases from J, with 7 bases in between. The CDR3 covers 13 residues. Turning to this clone: Its antigen is as yet unknown.

Here immunoSEQ multiplex PCR was the method, and the copy in TCRdb shows in-frame clones only, minus some. Here the sample spans roughly 84,000 clones, roughly 91% being singletons. Whole-study results and caveats: Subsequent analysis of the 120 or so validation repertoires found a tendency for first-cohort TCR clusters to co-occur.

The rearrangement uses TRBV7-2 and TRBJ1-1; D is undetermined. The clonotype was recovered from a man younger than 45 in good health and CMV-seronegative. The sequenced sample was PBMCs. The CDR3 is CASSLNTDTEAFF. The DNA for the CDR3 is TGTGCCAGCAGCTTAAATACGGACACTGAAGCTTTCTTT. Looking up the rest from reference TRBV7-2 and TRBJ1-1 gives the full variable domain: GAGVSQSPSNKVTEKGKDVELRCDPISGHTALYWYRQSLGQGLEFLIYFQGNSAPDKSGLPSDRFSAERTGGSVSTLTIQRTQQEDSAVYLCASSLNTDTEAFFGQGTRLTVV.